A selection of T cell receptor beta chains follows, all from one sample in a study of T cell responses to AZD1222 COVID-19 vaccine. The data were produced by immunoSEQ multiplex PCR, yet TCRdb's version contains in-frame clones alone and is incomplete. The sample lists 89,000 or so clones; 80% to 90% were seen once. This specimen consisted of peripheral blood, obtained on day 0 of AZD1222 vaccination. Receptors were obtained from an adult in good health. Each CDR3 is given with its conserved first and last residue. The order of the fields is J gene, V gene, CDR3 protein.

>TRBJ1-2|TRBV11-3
CASSLDSGYGYTF
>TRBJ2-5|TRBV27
CASSLFGQGGETQYF
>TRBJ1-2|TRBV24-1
CATSDPRVTSGYTF
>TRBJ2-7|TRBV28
CASSLWTSGQGAQYF
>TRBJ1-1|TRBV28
CASQRGVTEAFF
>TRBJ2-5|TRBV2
CARGLETQYF
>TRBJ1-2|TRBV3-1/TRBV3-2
CASSQDGTGASGYTF
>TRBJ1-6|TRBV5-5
CASSFGTGDNSPLHF
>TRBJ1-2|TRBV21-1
CASSKVGPGATNYGYTF
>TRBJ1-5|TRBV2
CASSATAGRDQPQHF
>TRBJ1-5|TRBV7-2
CASSAGQRQPQHF
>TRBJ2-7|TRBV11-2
CASSLVGVREQYF
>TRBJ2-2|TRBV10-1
CASRPSGTGELFF
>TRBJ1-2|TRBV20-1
CSAPPNYGYTF
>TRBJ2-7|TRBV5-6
CASSAFTLAYEQYF
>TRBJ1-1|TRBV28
CASSSLRASLGQATEAFF
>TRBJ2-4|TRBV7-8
CASSLQDIQYF
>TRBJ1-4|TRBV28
CASSSGPFAEKLFF
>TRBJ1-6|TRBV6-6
CAGRSSYNSPLHF
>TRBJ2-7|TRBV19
CAITYYEQYF
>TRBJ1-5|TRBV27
CASSLWGAGQPQHF
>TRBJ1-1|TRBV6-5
CASSLLSEGAEAFF
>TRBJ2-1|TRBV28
CASSPLAGGRYEQFF